This record covers a single T cell receptor (beta chain). Profiled with immunoSEQ multiplex PCR; TCRdb holds only in-frame clones, not every one. Here the sample spans about 2.1 million clones, just under 95% being singletons. This entry comes from a study of shared clonotypes between healthy human individuals. The wider study: Two female and a few male donors aged 18 to 49 were enrolled.

This CDR3 region has 17 residues. Germline values: CDR1 SGHVS, CDR2 FQNEAQ. V lost 5 bases and J lost 2, with 19 bases in between. Naive CD8 cells, CD45RO-negative and positively selected for CCR7, excluded terminally differentiated effector memory CD45RA+ cells. V usage is TRBV7-8 and J usage is TRBJ1-3, with D hard to call. Sample: naive CD8+ T cells from PBMCs. This TCR came from a man younger than 30 in good health. Some clones in this sample may be carry-over from other donors' samples. Here the CDR3 reads CASSLMVIDLPGNTIYF. The CDR3 nucleotides read TGTGCCAGCAGCCTTATGGTTATAGACCTTCCTGGAAACACCATATATTTT.